One sample yielded the 27 T cell receptor beta chains listed below, sequenced in a study of blood T cell repertoires in COVID-19. The repertoire was sequenced with immunoSEQ multiplex PCR; TCRdb's copy has only in-frame clones and lacks some. The table records approximately 80,000 clones, roughly 87% of them present only once. The sequenced material came from peripheral blood. These receptors were obtained from a woman between 50 and 59 years old in a cohort sampled during active COVID-19.

V and J are TRBV29-1 and TRBJ2-7; the D gene is possibly TRBD2 (5 bases). The CDR3 is 14 residues long. Trimming shortened V by 5 bases and J by 3 bases, and 17 bases separated the two germline ends. In germline, CDR1 is SQVTM, CDR2 ANQGSEA. The CDR3 is CSVRIREQFYEQYF. The CDR3 DNA follows: TGCAGCGTTAGAATCCGGGAACAGTTCTACGAGCAGTACTTC.

V gene TRBV6-1 combines with J gene TRBJ1-3; D gene uncertain. Trimming shortened V by 9 bases and J by 0 bases, and 12 bases separated the two germline ends. The germline CDR1 and CDR2 sequences are MNHNS and SASEGT. The length of the CDR3 is 14 residues. The CDR3 spells CASEKGDSGNTIYF. The CDR3 nucleotides read TGTGCCAGTGAAAAGGGAGACTCTGGAAACACCATATATTTT.

The genes are TRBV10-1 and TRBJ2-3, with TRBD2 matching over 11 bases. Germline CDR1 reads WNHNN; CDR2 reads SYGVQD (reference sequence). J gave up 4 bases and V 5 bases, and 8 bases lay outside the gene matches. The CDR3 has 16 amino acids. The CDR3 sequence: CASSLGLAGGADTQYF. In nucleotides, the CDR3 is TGCGCCAGCAGTCTCGGACTAGCGGGTGGGGCAGATACGCAGTATTTT.

The V gene is TRBV9, the J gene TRBJ2-7; 7 bases fit TRBD1. V shed 3 bases, J shed 6 bases, and the junction held 3 bases outside the gene matches. Germline V gene lookup returns CDR1 SGDLS and CDR2 YYNGEE. The CDR3 consists of 12 residues. DNA of the CDR3: TGTGCCAGCAGCGCCGGGGACAGCGAGCAGTACTTC. As protein: CASSAGDSEQYF.

The gene calls are TRBV10-2 and TRBJ2-7; 11 nucleotides match TRBD2. Germline V gives CDR1 WSHSY, CDR2 SAAADI. V was pared by 6 bases and J by 7 bases, with 8 bases of the junction left unmatched. The CDR3 length is 14 residues. In DNA, the CDR3 is TGCGCCAGCAGGGGGCTAGCGGGAGGTGGGGAGCAGTACTTC. Protein sequence: CASRGLAGGGEQYF.

The chain joins TRBV30 to TRBJ1-2; D perhaps matches TRBD1 (6 bases). Germline lookup yields CDR1 GTSNPN and CDR2 SVGIG (reference sequence). The CDR3 extends over 15 amino acids. V shed 4 bases and J shed 5 bases, with 20 bases lying between them. The CDR3 nucleotides are TGTGCCTGGACTCGAGGGGCCAGGGGCTCGTATGGCTACACCTTC. As protein: CAWTRGARGSYGYTF.

The V call is TRBV29-1, the J call TRBJ1-1; D gene ambiguous. The CDR3 contains 13 residues. CDR1 and CDR2 (germline): SQVTM, ANQGSEA. V was pared by 1 base and J by 4 bases, with 10 bases between. The CDR3 is CSVEGWQSTEAFF. CDR3 DNA: TGCAGCGTTGAAGGTTGGCAGTCCACTGAAGCTTTCTTT.

This chain joins TRBV19 and TRBJ1-6; TRBD1 is a possible D gene (6 bases). Germline V gives CDR1 LNHDA, CDR2 SQIVND (reference sequence). V lost 10 bases to trimming and J lost 8 bases, with 18 bases between them. The CDR3 totals 14 residues. The CDR3 sequence is CATSGQGKYSPLHF. In DNA form, the CDR3 reads TGTGCCACTTCCGGGCAGGGGAAGTATTCACCCCTCCACTTT.

The CDR3 spells CASSSLRLAGNREEQFF. In nucleotides, the CDR3 is TGTGCCAGCAGTTCCCTCAGGCTAGCGGGAAATCGGGAAGAGCAGTTCTTC. V gene TRBV6-2 or TRBV6-3 combines with J gene TRBJ2-1; 9 bases are shared with TRBD2. The trim removed 4 bases at V and 10 bases at J, leaving 17 bases unmatched. Germline loops: CDR1 MNHEY, CDR2 SVGEGT. The length of the CDR3 is 17 residues.

A single count supports this clone. The chain couples TRBV4-2 to TRBJ1-1; D call uncertain. V gave up 0 bases and J gave up 1 base, with 6 bases separating them. CDR1 and CDR2 from the germline V gene are LGHNA and YNFKEQ. This CDR3 has 14 residues. CDR3 DNA sequence: TGTGCCAGCAGCCAAGAGGACTGGAACACTGAAGCTTTCTTT. It specifies CASSQEDWNTEAFF.

The chain has TRBV5-1 and TRBJ2-3, with a tentative D call TRBD1 (7 bases). The CDR3 is 18 amino acids. Germline V gene sequence: CDR1 SGHRS, CDR2 YFSETQ. Deletions cut 0 bases from V and 0 bases from J, with 17 bases between. This CDR3 is CASSLAGGTDTSTDTQYF. DNA of the CDR3: TGCGCCAGCAGCTTGGCCGGCGGGACAGACACTAGCACAGATACGCAGTATTTT.

This clone occurred once. The CDR3 region is CASSLKAGVLYEQYF. DNA for the CDR3: TGTGCCAGCAGCTTAAAGGCGGGGGTCCTCTACGAGCAGTACTTC. The rearrangement links TRBV7-3 to TRBJ2-7, with TRBD2 matching over 7 bases. This CDR3 has 15 residues. With 1 base clipped from V and 3 bases from J, the junction kept 6 bases outside the gene matches. Germline V CDR1 and CDR2: SGHTA, FQGTGA.

This rearrangement joins TRBV5-8 to TRBJ1-5; D not certain. The germline V gene encodes CDR1 SGHTS and CDR2 YDEGEE. Trimming pared 2 bases from V and 2 bases from J, leaving 11 bases between. The CDR3 consists of 15 residues. DNA of the CDR3: TGTGCCAGCAGCTTTAGAGGCGAGGGCAATCAGCCCCAGCATTTT. This gives the protein CASSFRGEGNQPQHF.

This clone was seen only once. This rearrangement joins TRBV2 to TRBJ1-2; D gene ambiguous. The germline V and J ends were trimmed by 4 bases and 3 bases, with 6 bases remaining between them. This CDR3 comprises 12 residues. Germline loops: CDR1 SNHLY, CDR2 FYNNEI. As DNA, the CDR3 is TGTGCCAGCAGTGGGCAGGACTATGGCTACACCTTC. Its protein product is CASSGQDYGYTF.

This chain joins TRBV2 and TRBJ1-2, with D tentatively TRBD1 (6 bases). V was cut by 7 bases and J by 2 bases, with 14 bases left in between. The CDR3 extends over 14 amino acids. Per germline, CDR1 SNHLY and CDR2 FYNNEI. CDR3 in amino acids: CASTREQGNYGYTF. For the CDR3, the DNA is TGTGCCAGCACCCGCGAACAGGGAAACTATGGCTACACCTTC. The complete variable domain, with remaining parts taken from reference TRBV2 and TRBJ1-2, reads EPEVTQTPSHQVTQMGQEVILRCVPISNHLYFYWYRQILGQKVEFLVSFYNNEISEKSEIFDDQFSVERPDGSNFTLKIRSTKLEDSAMYFCASTREQGNYGYTFGSGTRLTVV.

The V and J genes are TRBV30 and TRBJ1-1; no firm D call. This CDR3 region has 13 residues. Germline values: CDR1 GTSNPN, CDR2 SVGIG (reference sequence). Trimming took 1 base from V and 1 from J, leaving 7 bases between them. The CDR3 loop is CAWSGGWNTEAFF. CDR3 nucleotides: TGTGCCTGGAGTGGAGGGTGGAACACTGAAGCTTTCTTT.

The chain recombines TRBV7-9 with TRBJ2-7; 7 bases line up with TRBD2. Germline loops: CDR1 SEHNR, CDR2 FQNEAQ (reference sequence). The CDR3 has 16 residues. The V and J ends lost 7 bases and 0 bases, in that order; junction bases with no gene match: 12. This CDR3 reads CASIDGLAAFSYEQYF. CDR3 coding DNA: TGTGCCAGCATTGACGGGCTAGCGGCCTTCTCCTACGAGCAGTACTTC.

The CDR3 region is CASRPGMPPKETQYF. The CDR3 region has the DNA TGCGCCAGCAGACCAGGGATGCCTCCGAAAGAGACCCAGTACTTC. The chain is built from TRBV5-1 and TRBJ2-5, with a tentative D call TRBD1 (5 bases). Germline V gene data show CDR1 as SGHRS and CDR2 as YFSETQ. V lost 5 bases and J 3 bases, leaving 17 bases between the germline ends. CDR3 size: 15 residues.

About this clone itself: The sample carries other DNA sequences with the same CDR3. The genes are TRBV27 and TRBJ2-7; TRBD2 agrees at 8 bases. V was pared by 8 bases and J by 3 bases, with 9 bases of the junction left unmatched. The germline V gene encodes CDR1 MNHEY and CDR2 SMNVEV (reference sequence). This CDR3 has 14 amino acids. The CDR3 sequence: CASSPGLAGYEQYF. The CDR3 bases are TGTGCCAGCTCCCCAGGGCTAGCGGGCTACGAGCAGTACTTC.

V and J are TRBV3-1 (or the pseudogene TRBV3-2) and TRBJ2-1; 7 positions agree with TRBD2. With 4 bases clipped from V and 0 bases from J, the junction kept 9 bases outside the gene matches. From germline, CDR1 is LGHDT and CDR2 YNNKEL (reference sequence). This CDR3 spans 17 amino acids. The DNA for the CDR3 is TGTGCCAGCAGCCTCAACACCGGGAGGTCCTCCTACAATGAGCAGTTCTTC. Its protein product is CASSLNTGRSSYNEQFF.

V and J are TRBV24-1 and TRBJ2-3, with D maybe TRBD2 (5 bases). Germline V gene data show CDR1 as KGHDR and CDR2 as SFDVKD. The V end was cut by 2 bases, the J end by 5 bases, with 13 bases between. This CDR3 spans 15 amino acids. CDR3 amino acids: CATSDWSGGGDTQYF. The CDR3 DNA reads as TGTGCCACCAGTGATTGGAGCGGAGGCGGAGATACGCAGTATTTT.

V gene TRBV10-2 combines with J gene TRBJ1-6, with 7 positions matching TRBD1. Germline assignment: CDR1 WSHSY and CDR2 SAAADI. Germline trimming cut 3 bases from V and 3 bases from J; bases unmatched to any gene: 8. This CDR3 comprises 17 residues. This chain's CDR3 is CASSDHTGVDYNSPLHF. DNA of the CDR3: TGCGCCAGCAGTGACCACACAGGGGTAGACTATAATTCACCCCTCCACTTT.

This chain connects TRBV7-2 to TRBJ1-2; the D gene is possibly TRBD1 (5 bases). The V gene lost 2 bases and the J gene lost 4 bases, with 8 bases spanning the gap. The CDR3 loop spans 13 amino acids. From germline, CDR1 is SGHTA and CDR2 FQGNSA. The DNA for the CDR3 is TGTGCCAGCAGCTTAAGCGGGGCCTATGGCTACACCTTC. This gives the protein CASSLSGAYGYTF.

This rearrangement joins TRBV19 to TRBJ1-5, with D possibly TRBD1 on 6 matching bases. CDR3 size: 13 residues. Germline V gives CDR1 LNHDA, CDR2 SQIVND (reference sequence). V lost 9 bases and J 7 bases, leaving 16 bases between the germline ends. CDR3 nucleotides: TGTGCCAGCGTACACAGGGCAGGGCAGCCCCAGCATTTT. Translating gives CASVHRAGQPQHF.

This chain joins TRBV28 and TRBJ1-1, with D perhaps matching TRBD1 (6 bases). The CDR3 has 14 residues. V dropped 5 bases and J dropped 0 bases, with 10 bases sitting between them. The germline V gene encodes CDR1 MDHEN and CDR2 SYDVKM. The CDR3 DNA follows: TGTGCCAGCAGTCAGGGGACCGTGAACACTGAAGCTTTCTTT. Translated: CASSQGTVNTEAFF.

In its sample, this clone was seen a few times. The chain recombines TRBV27 with TRBJ2-5; no definite D call. Trimming took off 5 bases at V and 1 base at J, with 11 bases between the two ends. The CDR3 loop spans 14 amino acids. CDR1 is MNHEY and CDR2 is SMNVEV in the germline V gene (reference sequence). CDR3 in amino acids: CASSPSLAQETQYF. The CDR3 nucleotides read TGTGCCAGCAGTCCATCGTTGGCCCAAGAGACCCAGTACTTC.

This chain connects TRBV5-1 to TRBJ2-5; 8 nucleotides match TRBD2. After removal of 6 bases from V and 3 bases from J, the junction contained 7 bases not matched to a gene. This CDR3 contains 14 residues. Germline lookup yields CDR1 SGHRS and CDR2 YFSETQ. CDR3 nucleotides: TGCGCCAGCAATCCAGGAGCGGGAGAAGAGACCCAGTACTTC. Residues: CASNPGAGEETQYF.